This T cell receptor beta chain was documented in a study of CD8 T cells in ankylosing spondylitis. This clonotype appeared many times. Its antigen remains unknown. The CDR3 sequence is 14 residues long. Germline CDR1 DFQATT, CDR2 SNEGSKA (reference sequence). Trimming stripped 0 bases from V and 2 bases from J, with 9 bases between. General study points: Disease-linked clones had a CD8+ phenotype and relatively low frequency in peripheral blood. Ankylosing spondylitis blood appeared to carry a characteristic TCR beta motif of seven to nine highly homologous variants. It was reported that disease-linked clones were significantly enriched in matched ankylosing spondylitis synovial fluid.

In making TCR beta libraries, quantitative 5'-RACE with molecular barcodes was used. Using its own MiXCR run on the 5' RACE reads, TCRdb lists one record per CDR3 protein. The table lists around 250,000 distinct CDR3 sequences, roughly a third of them singletons. The rearrangement joins TRBV20-1 to TRBJ2-3, with a tentative D call TRBD1 (5 bases). This receptor was obtained from a male donor with ankylosing spondylitis or in good health (not recorded which). Sequenced sample: blood, either unsorted or a sorted T cell fraction (not recorded which). Here the CDR3 reads CSARDVGHTDTQYF. The CDR3 region has the DNA TGCAGTGCTAGAGATGTGGGGCACACAGATACGCAGTATTTT.